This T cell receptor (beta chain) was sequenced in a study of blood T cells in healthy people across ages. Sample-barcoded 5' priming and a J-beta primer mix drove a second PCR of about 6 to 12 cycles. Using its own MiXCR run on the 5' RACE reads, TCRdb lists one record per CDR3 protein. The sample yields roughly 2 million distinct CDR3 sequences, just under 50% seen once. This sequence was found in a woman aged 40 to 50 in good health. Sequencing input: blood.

The CDR3 reads CASSLFGIEGVREQFF. CDR3 DNA sequence: TGTGCCAGCAGTTTATTCGGGATTGAGGGGGTTCGAGAGCAGTTCTTC. The rearrangement links TRBV28 to TRBJ2-1, with D tentatively TRBD1 (6 bases). The CDR3 is made up of 16 amino acids. V lost 1 base, J lost 10 bases, and 20 bases lay in between. Germline V gene lookup returns CDR1 MDHEN and CDR2 SYDVKM.